This T cell receptor beta chain was profiled in a study of blood T cell repertoires in COVID-19. CDR3 length: 13 amino acids. Germline V lookup: CDR1 SGHTA, CDR2 FQGNSA. Germline trimming cut 4 bases from V and 7 bases from J; bases unmatched to any gene: 7. The assay was immunoSEQ multiplex PCR, and TCRdb's table has in-frame clones only and misses some. The table shows about 260,000 clones, with about nine tenths occurring only once. The TCR was taken from a woman aged 40 to 50 who had recovered from COVID-19. Material: peripheral blood. This chain uses TRBV7-2 with TRBJ2-7; 7 bases agree with TRBD1. In nucleotides, the CDR3 is TGTGCCAGCAGCTCCAACAGGGGTGGGGAGCAGTACTTC. Protein: CASSSNRGGEQYF. The whole variable domain, remainder taken from reference TRBV7-2 and TRBJ2-7, is GAGVSQSPSNKVTEKGKDVELRCDPISGHTALYWYRQSLGQGLEFLIYFQGNSAPDKSGLPSDRFSAERTGGSVSTLTIQRTQQEDSAVYLCASSSNRGGEQYFGPGTRLTVT.